This T cell receptor beta chain was observed in a study of T cell changes during pregnancy in multiple sclerosis. CDR3 size: 16 residues. Per the germline V gene, CDR1 is MNHEY and CDR2 is SVGAGI. V lost 0 bases, J lost 5 bases, and 15 bases lay in between. Assay: immunoSEQ multiplex PCR; the TCRdb copy retains only in-frame clones and omits some. Of 45,000 to 60,000 clones listed, more than 75% are singletons. The sequencing here drew on CD8+ T cells from peripheral blood mononuclear cells, taken before pregnancy. The sequence derives from a female donor with multiple sclerosis, enrolled in a pregnancy study. This chain connects TRBV6-5 to TRBJ2-3; a weak D match, TRBD1 (6 bases). DNA for the CDR3: TGTGCCAGCAGTTACTCGAGGGGGTCCGGCGGAGATACGCAGTATTTT. Protein: CASSYSRGSGGDTQYF.